A single sample is the source of the 25 T cell receptor beta chains below, sequenced in a study of cytomegalovirus exposure and HLA in healthy donors. Researchers ran the PCR with 60 Vbeta and 13 Jbeta primers. The protocol was immunoSEQ multiplex PCR, while the TCRdb copy is restricted to in-frame clones and leaves out a portion. The sample consists of over 100,000 clones, nearly 70% of them appearing once. The sample taken for sequencing was PBMCs. The receptors derive from a woman aged 70-85 years in good health and CMV-seropositive.

The chain employs TRBV6-5 and TRBJ2-2; 9 bases are a match to TRBD1. V dropped 5 bases and J dropped 8; count of bases not matched to a gene: 9. Germline lookup yields CDR1 MNHEY and CDR2 SVGAGI. There are 15 residues in the CDR3. The CDR3 sequence: CASSRDRDLSGELFF. The DNA for the CDR3 is TGTGCCAGCAGTCGGGACAGGGATCTTTCGGGGGAGCTGTTTTTT.

This clone has a handful of counts. The chain links TRBV19 to TRBJ2-7; TRBD2 matches 10 bases. The ends lost 5 bases at V and 3 bases at J; junction bases unmatched: 7. The CDR3 contains 15 residues. Germline assignment: CDR1 LNHDA and CDR2 SQIVND (reference sequence). Here the CDR3 DNA reads TGTGCCAGTAGTTCGTTACTAGCGGGGAACTACGAGCAGTACTTC. Protein: CASSSLLAGNYEQYF.

This clone was seen more than once but under ten times. The chain links TRBV5-1 to TRBJ1-1; D is possibly TRBD1 (6 bases). The CDR3 sequence is 16 residues long. Trimming left V 1 base short and J 0 bases short, with 13 bases between. The germline V gene has CDR1 SGHRS and CDR2 YFSETQ. CDR3 in DNA: TGCGCCAGCAGCTTGTCTGGCAGGGGACTGAACACTGAAGCTTTCTTT. Translation gives CASSLSGRGLNTEAFF.

Only a few counts were recorded for this clone. The chain uses TRBV19 and TRBJ1-2; a weak D match, TRBD1 (5 bases). This CDR3 contains 13 residues. V dropped 3 bases and J dropped 4 bases, with 9 bases sitting between them. CDR1 and CDR2 (germline): LNHDA, SQIVND (reference sequence). CDR3 region: CASSIPGVYGYTF. DNA for the CDR3: TGTGCCAGTAGTATCCCGGGGGTCTATGGCTACACCTTC. The variable domain in full, completed from reference TRBV19 and TRBJ1-2, reads DGGITQSPKYLFRKEGQNVTLSCEQNLNHDAMYWYRQDPGQGLRLIYYSQIVNDFQKGDIAEGYSVSREKKESFPLTVTSAQKNPTAFYLCASSIPGVYGYTFGSGTRLTVV.

This clone was seen a few times. This sequence joins TRBV19 and TRBJ1-5, with 7 bases lining up with TRBD1. The CDR3 runs 15 residues. Per germline, CDR1 LNHDA and CDR2 SQIVND (reference sequence). The ends lost 6 bases at V and 3 bases at J; junction bases unmatched: 8. CDR3 in DNA: TGTGCCAGTAGATGGGACAGATCTAACAATCAGCCCCAGCATTTT. Translated: CASRWDRSNNQPQHF.

This rearrangement joins TRBV19 to TRBJ1-1; unclear D gene. The CDR3 spans 14 residues. Germline values: CDR1 LNHDA, CDR2 SQIVND (reference sequence). Deletions cut 5 bases from V and 1 base from J, with 11 bases between. CDR3 nucleotide sequence: TGTGCCAGTAGTGTGTCCGGGAGGAACACTGAAGCTTTCTTT. Residues: CASSVSGRNTEAFF.

This clone was seen more than once but under ten times. The chain uses TRBV7-2 and TRBJ1-4, with 8 bases matching TRBD1. The CDR3 totals 16 residues. From germline, CDR1 is SGHTA and CDR2 FQGNSA. The V segment lost 3 bases and the J segment 4 bases; nucleotides outside the gene matches: 7. The CDR3 sequence: CASSFSGQAINEKLFF. The CDR3, as DNA: TGTGCCAGCAGCTTTTCGGGACAGGCGATTAATGAAAAACTGTTTTTT.

The chain couples TRBV9 to TRBJ2-2; 14 bases align to TRBD2. Germline CDR1 SGDLS, CDR2 YYNGEE. The CDR3 covers 19 residues. V trimming: 3 bases; J trimming: 1 base; junction bases outside the gene matches: 8. CDR3 region: CASSEGGLAGAQNTGELFF. Here the CDR3 DNA reads TGTGCCAGCAGCGAGGGGGGACTAGCGGGGGCCCAGAACACCGGGGAGCTGTTTTTT.

J is TRBJ2-7 and V is TRBV6-5; TRBD1 might be the D (5 bases). Germline-derived CDR1 and CDR2 are MNHEY and SVGAGI. The ends were cut back, 3 bases at V and 2 bases at J, with 11 bases in the middle. The CDR3 sequence is 14 residues long. CDR3 residues: CASSYSRVTYEQYF. The CDR3 DNA reads as TGTGCCAGCAGTTATTCCAGGGTAACCTACGAGCAGTACTTC.

The rearrangement joins TRBV14 to TRBJ2-7; 8 bases are shared with TRBD2. V was pared by 6 bases and J by 2 bases, with 9 bases of the junction left unmatched. The germline CDR1 and CDR2 sequences are SGHDN and FVKESK. CDR3 length: 15 residues. The chain's CDR3 is CASRAPGGVTYEQYF. The CDR3 coding sequence is TGTGCCAGCAGGGCTCCGGGGGGGGTGACCTACGAGCAGTACTTC.

The V gene is TRBV28, the J gene TRBJ1-6; weak D call: TRBD1 (6 bases). The CDR3 has 17 residues. Trimming removed 7 bases from V and 8 bases from J, with 24 bases in between. In germline, CDR1 is MDHEN, CDR2 SYDVKM. CDR3 protein: CASNPGGAGFLHSPLHF. As DNA, the CDR3 is TGTGCCAGCAACCCGGGGGGCGCAGGATTCCTGCATTCACCCCTCCACTTT.

V usage is TRBV7-2 and J usage is TRBJ2-2, with D perhaps matching TRBD2 (7 bases). The CDR3 extends over 17 amino acids. The V gene's germline CDR1 is SGHTA and CDR2 FQGNSA. Trimming cost V 6 bases and J 5 bases, with 22 bases left between them. CDR3 bases: TGTGCCAGCAGATCTCCTAACCCGCGGGGGCGGACCGGGGAGCTGTTTTTT. It codes for CASRSPNPRGRTGELFF.

This clone turned up a few times. J is TRBJ1-2 and V is TRBV5-6, with 7 bases that match TRBD1. The CDR3 has 14 amino acids. With 0 bases clipped from V and 2 bases from J, the junction kept 1 base outside the gene matches. The germline CDR1 and CDR2 sequences are SGHDT and YYEEEE. CDR3: CASSLGGQNYGYTF. DNA for the CDR3: TGTGCCAGCAGCTTGGGGGGACAGAACTATGGCTACACCTTC.

This chain links TRBV5-1 with TRBJ1-1; maybe TRBD1 (5 bases). This CDR3 has 15 amino acids. V was clipped by 1 base and J by 1 base, with 11 bases between them. Germline V lookup: CDR1 SGHRS, CDR2 YFSETQ. The CDR3 nucleotides read TGCGCCAGCAGCTTGTTAGGGGTTAGGAACACTGAAGCTTTCTTT. Protein sequence: CASSLLGVRNTEAFF.

The J gene is TRBJ1-2, the V gene TRBV27; TRBD1 is a possible D gene (5 bases). The V end was cut by 6 bases, the J end by 4 bases, with 12 bases between. The CDR3 consists of 13 residues. CDR1 is MNHEY, CDR2 SMNVEV, per germline (reference sequence). The CDR3 here is CASRGQGPYGYTF. In nucleotides, the CDR3 is TGTGCCAGCAGGGGGCAGGGTCCCTATGGCTACACCTTC.

The chain joins TRBV6-5 to TRBJ1-6, with no clear D. This CDR3 spans 15 amino acids. Germline V gives CDR1 MNHEY, CDR2 SVGAGI. The ends were cut back, 2 bases at V and 9 bases at J, with 14 bases in the middle. CDR3 residues: CASSYVSSSGSPLHF. The CDR3 DNA is TGTGCCAGCAGTTACGTTTCGTCCTCCGGTTCACCCCTCCACTTT.

The V and J genes are TRBV14 and TRBJ2-3, with a possible D match to TRBD1 (5 bases). This CDR3 comprises 12 residues. Germline V gives CDR1 SGHDN, CDR2 FVKESK. Trimming took 0 bases from V and 11 from J, leaving 9 bases between them. As DNA, the CDR3 is TGTGCCAGCAGCCAAGATCAGGGAAGGCAGTATTTT. The encoded protein is CASSQDQGRQYF.

V is TRBV21-1 and J is TRBJ1-5. TRBV21-1 is labeled a pseudogene. The CDR3 has 17 residues. The CDR3 region is CASSKSSGGLSGEPQHF. Written as DNA, the CDR3 is TGTGCCAGCAGCAAATCCTCGGGGGGCCTCTCAGGTGAGCCCCAGCATTTT.

The rearrangement uses TRBV18 and TRBJ1-1; perhaps TRBD1 as D (5 bases). The V end was cut by 2 bases, the J end by 1 base, with 8 bases between. Per the germline V gene, CDR1 is KGHSH and CDR2 is LQKENI. CDR3 length: 14 residues. CDR3 in amino acids: CASSPKTENTEAFF. The CDR3 nucleotides read TGTGCCAGCTCACCAAAGACAGAGAACACTGAAGCTTTCTTT.

The chain joins TRBV7-2 to TRBJ2-5; D may be TRBD2 (6 bases). CDR3 length: 15 residues. Trimming removed 7 bases from V and 2 bases from J, with 17 bases in between. Germline values: CDR1 SGHTA, CDR2 FQGNSA. CDR3 nucleotide sequence: TGTGCCAGCACCCTTCTCTCGGGGGTACAAGAGACCCAGTACTTC. Translation gives CASTLLSGVQETQYF.

In this sample, this clone turned up a few times. The chain links TRBV10-2 to TRBJ2-3; the match to TRBD2 covers 10 bases. Germline-derived CDR1 and CDR2 are WSHSY and SAAADI. Losses at the gene ends were 2 bases for V and 5 bases for J; bases not matched to a gene: 4. CDR3 size: 15 residues. The CDR3 protein is CASSESGGAGDTQYF. The CDR3 nucleotides read TGCGCCAGCAGTGAGAGCGGGGGGGCAGGAGATACGCAGTATTTT.

The J gene is TRBJ2-5, the V gene TRBV11-1; 9 bases are shared with TRBD2. Germline V CDR1 and CDR2: SGHAT, FQDESV (reference sequence). Germline trimming cut 5 bases from V and 5 bases from J; bases unmatched to any gene: 6. CDR3 length: 14 amino acids. CDR3 amino acids: CASSPQGLAETQYF. CDR3 in DNA: TGTGCCAGCAGCCCCCAAGGACTAGCGGAGACCCAGTACTTC. Combining the CDR3 with reference TRBV11-1 and TRBJ2-5 gives the whole variable domain EAEVAQSPRYKITEKSQAVAFWCDPISGHATLYWYRQILGQGPELLVQFQDESVVDDSQLPKDRFSAERLKGVDSTLKIQPAELGDSAMYLCASSPQGLAETQYFGPGTRLLVL.

The rearrangement uses TRBV6-5 and TRBJ1-1; D is possibly TRBD1 (6 bases). Germline V gene data show CDR1 as MNHEY and CDR2 as SVGAGI. CDR3 length equals 13 residues. V lost 4 bases and J 8 bases, leaving 14 bases between the germline ends. CDR3 region: CASSSYYQGEAFF. The CDR3 region has the DNA TGTGCCAGCAGTTCGTATTATCAGGGGGAAGCTTTCTTT.

V gene TRBV7-9 combines with J gene TRBJ1-1; D gene uncertain. Trimming took 5 bases from V and 1 from J, leaving 14 bases between them. CDR3 size: 15 residues. The germline CDR1 and CDR2 sequences are SEHNR and FQNEAQ (reference sequence). The CDR3 bases are TGTGCCAGCAGCCCCTCCAGCAGGCCGAACACTGAAGCTTTCTTT. Amino acids: CASSPSSRPNTEAFF. The full variable domain, with the rest looked up from reference TRBV7-9 and TRBJ1-1, is DTGVSQNPRHKITKRGQNVTFRCDPISEHNRLYWYRQTLGQGPEFLTYFQNEAQLEKSRLLSDRFSAERPKGSFSTLEIQRTEQGDSAMYLCASSPSSRPNTEAFFGQGTRLTVV.

This chain links TRBV6-5 with TRBJ1-1; no definite D call. Deletions cut 8 bases from V and 10 bases from J, with 17 bases between. Germline lookup yields CDR1 MNHEY and CDR2 SVGAGI. The CDR3 runs 12 residues. The CDR3 DNA is TGTGCCAGCGGTACAGCTACACTGGTAGCTTTCTTT. It is translated as CASGTATLVAFF.